This entry describes one T cell receptor beta chain. The antigen is unknown. The source of the sample is a study of OX40 agonist ivuxolimab in advanced cancers. The CDR3 is made up of 14 amino acids. Unmatched junction bases numbered 1, after V lost 3 bases and J lost 2 bases. Germline CDR1 and CDR2: SGHRS and YFSETQ. Study-wide results and limits: CD8+ T cells were the subset that, on average, had more expanded clones than CD4+. Specificity for antigen went undetermined in the expanded peripheral T cells. At 0.1 to 3.0 mg/kg, clonal expansion of CD4+ and CD8+ blood T cells had occurred by week 6.

Measured with immunoSEQ multiplex PCR; TCRdb has only the in-frame clones, and not every one. Here the sample spans tens of thousands of clones, less than 90% being singletons. This TCR was sampled from an adult with an advanced solid tumor such as melanoma, head and neck, liver or kidney cancer. This sample comprised CD4+ or CD8+ T cells sorted from blood, obtained in a trial of the OX40 agonist ivuxolimab. The rearrangement joins TRBV5-1 to TRBJ1-3, with 8 bases identical to TRBD1. CDR3 DNA: TGCGCCAGCAGCTGGACAGGGACTGGAAACACCATATATTTT. Translation: CASSWTGTGNTIYF.